These T cell receptor beta chains were read from a single sample in a study of T cell repertoires in cytomegalovirus infection. TCRdb fed the reads into MiXCR, producing one record per CDR3 protein. This sample has 700,000 to 850,000 distinct CDR3 sequences; approximately 29% occur once, and the top ten carry 9.5% to 15%. No antigen has been assigned to these receptors. The starting material was cultured CD8+ T cells from PBMCs, obtained from culture after CMV antigen stimulation. These receptor sequences come from a human donor in good health (CMV status not recorded). Some clones in this sample may be carry-over from other donors' samples. The CDR3 runs from the conserved cysteine through the conserved F or W. D genes are given only for firm matches. Size is omitted from some rows. Given values are once, few, many or a class for expanded clones.

>few|TRBV7-9|TRBD2|TRBJ2-1
TGTGCCAGCAGCTTTACCCGGGGGGGGATTGAGCAGTTCTTC
CASSFTRGGIEQFF
>few|TRBV20-1|TRBD1|TRBJ1-2
TGCAGTGCTACCGAGGGGGCAGCTAACTATGGCTACACCTTC
CSATEGAANYGYTF
>.|TRBV5-1|TRBD2|TRBJ2-1
TGCGCCAGTGAGAGAAACGGGGGGGCTGAGCAGTTCTTC
CASERNGGAEQFF
>few|TRBV7-9|.|TRBJ2-7
TGTGCCAGCAGCTCTAGCACCTCCTACGAGCAGTACTTC
CASSSSTSYEQYF
>.|TRBV28|.|TRBJ2-1
TGTGCCAGCAGTTTTTTCGGGGGTAGCTCCTACAATGAGCAGTTCTTC
CASSFFGGSSYNEQFF
>.|TRBV19|.|TRBJ1-1
TGTGCCAGTAGTATTGCAGCCATGAACACTGAAGCTTTCTTT
CASSIAAMNTEAFF
>many|TRBV2|.|TRBJ1-6
TGTGCCAGCAGTGTAGGGAGCTTTAATTCACCCCTCCACTTT
CASSVGSFNSPLHF
>few|TRBV6-6|TRBD2|TRBJ2-6
TGTGCCAGCAGTTACACGGGGACTAGCGGGGGATCCGGGGCCAACGTCCTGACTTTC
CASSYTGTSGGSGANVLTF
>many|TRBV5-1|.|TRBJ2-3
TGTGCCAGCAGCTTAACTCCCACAGATACGCAGTATTTT
CASSLTPTDTQYF
>few|TRBV10-1|.|TRBJ2-4
TGCGCCAGCAGTGAAACGGGATTGAACATTCAGTACTTC
CASSETGLNIQYF
>few|TRBV27|TRBD1|TRBJ2-7
TGTGCCAGCAGGCTTCGACAGGGGGCCGGTGAGCAGTACTTC
CASRLRQGAGEQYF
>.|TRBV6-1|.|TRBJ2-6
TGTGCCGGCGGGTCAGGAAGGGCCAACGTCCTGACTTTC
CAGGSGRANVLTF
>few|TRBV20-1|TRBD1|TRBJ1-5
TGCAGTGCTAATGAACCGGGACAGGCCTCTTATAGCAATCAGCCCCAGCATTTT
CSANEPGQASYSNQPQHF
>few|TRBV19|TRBD1|TRBJ1-6
TGTGCCAGCCGCTGGGGGACAGATAATTCACCCCTCCACTTT
CASRWGTDNSPLHF
>few|TRBV14|TRBD2|TRBJ2-1
TGTGCCAGCAGCCAATGGGGGGGGGCCTACAATGAGCAGTTCTTC
CASSQWGGAYNEQFF
>.|TRBV4-1|.|TRBJ2-5
TGTGCCAGCAGCCAAGTGGGCGCCGGCCAGGACCAAGAGACCCAGTACTTC
CASSQVGAGQDQETQYF
>few|TRBV5-1|TRBD2|TRBJ2-5
TGCGCCAGCAGCTTGGATTCCCGTAGCGGGGGGGTCCAAGAGACCCAGTACTTC
CASSLDSRSGGVQETQYF
>many|TRBV7-6|TRBD1|TRBJ1-5
TGTGCCAGCAGCTTAGCCCCGACAGGGCGGTTCAGCAATCAGCCCCAGCATTTT
CASSLAPTGRFSNQPQHF
>few|TRBV7-7|TRBD2|TRBJ2-7
TGTGCTAGCAGCTTAGCGGGGTCAGTCGAGCAGTACTTC
CASSLAGSVEQYF
>.|TRBV12-3/TRBV12-4|.|TRBJ2-7
TGTGCCAGCAGTTTTAGGGGAGCCGGGACCTACGAGCAGTACTTC
CASSFRGAGTYEQYF
>.|TRBV4-1|.|TRBJ2-3
TGCGCCAGCAGCCAAGGCTTGCAGGGTGGGGATACGCAGTATTTT
CASSQGLQGGDTQYF
>few|TRBV19|.|TRBJ1-5
TGTGCCAGTAGGGGCGGAGGGGTCATACATAGCAATCAGCCCCAGCATTTT
CASRGGGVIHSNQPQHF
>once|TRBV11-2|TRBD2|TRBJ2-3
TGTGCCAGCAGCCACCCCGAGCGGGGGGGCAAAGATACGCAGTATTTT
CASSHPERGGKDTQYF
>once|TRBV19|TRBD1|TRBJ1-2
TGTGCCAGCACCTTTGACAGGGGTAACTATGGCTACACCTTC
CASTFDRGNYGYTF
>.|TRBV6-1|.|TRBJ1-5
TGTGCCAGCAGGGGCGGGGCAGGCGCCCAGCATTTT
CASRGGAGAQHF
>few|TRBV7-9|TRBD1|TRBJ2-2
TGTGCCAGCAGCACCGGACAGGTCGGCGCAAACACCGGGGAGCTGTTTTTT
CASSTGQVGANTGELFF
>.|TRBV7-6|.|TRBJ1-1
TGTGCCAGCAGCTTATCGGGAAGGGGTGAAGCTTTCTTT
CASSLSGRGEAFF
>.|TRBV18|.|TRBJ1-1
TGTGCCAGCTCACCAATCAGCCAGGCGAACACTGAAGCTTTCTTT
CASSPISQANTEAFF
>.|TRBV12-3/TRBV12-4|TRBD2|TRBJ2-7
TGTGCCAGCAGCCGGGGGGTCCGGGGCGAGCAGTACTTC
CASSRGVRGEQYF
>.|TRBV19|TRBD1|TRBJ1-4
TGTGCCAGTAGTCCCCGGACAGGGGTTGAAGAAAAACTGTTTTTT
CASSPRTGVEEKLFF
>once|TRBV6-5|TRBD1|TRBJ2-7
TGTACCAGCAGTTTCGGACAGGTAGAGTACGAGCAGTACTTC
CTSSFGQVEYEQYF
>many|TRBV7-6|.|TRBJ1-1
TGTGCCAGCAGCCCCCAACGAGGGGCGAACACTGAAGCTTTCTTT
CASSPQRGANTEAFF
>few|TRBV28|.|TRBJ2-3
TGTGCCAGCACTCCCGACACAGATACGCAGTATTTT
CASTPDTDTQYF
>few|TRBV4-1|.|TRBJ1-5
TGCGCCAGCAGCCAACTTGGGGGGGAGGGCCATCAGCCCCAGCATTTT
CASSQLGGEGHQPQHF
>few|TRBV2|.|TRBJ1-4
TGTGCCAGCAGTGAGTCGAGACAGGCCCGTCGAAAACTGTTTTTT
CASSESRQARRKLFF
>many|TRBV7-6|.|TRBJ2-5
TGTGCCAGCAGCCCCATCCCAGTTTACCAAGAGACCCAGTACTTC
CASSPIPVYQETQYF
>few|TRBV5-1|.|TRBJ2-4
TGCGCCAGCAGCGGTGAGGATATGCGTGCCGACATTCAGTACTTC
CASSGEDMRADIQYF
>.|TRBV28|.|TRBJ1-3
TGTGCCAGCAGTTTTGGGCAAGCTGGAAACACCATATATTTT
CASSFGQAGNTIYF
>many|TRBV7-6|TRBD2|TRBJ2-3
TGTGCCAGCAGCTTAGGAGCGGGGGGGCCTGCAGATACGCAGTATTTT
CASSLGAGGPADTQYF
>few|TRBV19|.|TRBJ1-5
TGTGCCAGTAGTATAATCGAGGGGGTAGATCAGCCCCAGCATTTT
CASSIIEGVDQPQHF
>.|TRBV20-1|.|TRBJ1-2
TGCAGTGCTAGCCCCAGGGACAACTATGGCTACACCTTC
CSASPRDNYGYTF
>.|TRBV7-9|.|TRBJ1-4
TGTGCCAGCAGCTACGCGGGGGGCGCCAACGAAAAACTGTTTTTT
CASSYAGGANEKLFF
>few|TRBV18|.|TRBJ2-5
TGTGCCAGCTCACCACCGGCCAGGGATACCCAAGAGACCCAGTACTTC
CASSPPARDTQETQYF
>.|TRBV7-9|TRBD1|TRBJ1-2
TGTGCCAGCAGCGTCGGGACAGGGTTACGGGGCTACACCTTC
CASSVGTGLRGYTF
>many|TRBV6-2/TRBV6-3|.|TRBJ2-6
TGTGCCAGCAGACGAAGTCGGGACTTTCCCGACTCTGGGGCCAACGTCCTGACTTTC
CASRRSRDFPDSGANVLTF
>few|TRBV6-2/TRBV6-3|.|TRBJ1-1
TGTGCCAGCAGTTACTCGGGTCCTGAAGCTTTCTTT
CASSYSGPEAFF
>.|TRBV7-6|.|TRBJ1-1
TGTGCCAGCAGCAAAGAAGGTGAAGCTTTCTTT
CASSKEGEAFF
>.|TRBV5-5|.|TRBJ2-1
TGTGCCAGCAGCTTGGGTAGGGCTCTGAGGAATGAGCAGTTCTTC
CASSLGRALRNEQFF
>.|TRBV19|.|TRBJ1-2
TGTGCCAGTAGTATGATCCGAAGTGATGGCTACACCTTC
CASSMIRSDGYTF
>.|TRBV7-9|.|TRBJ2-1
TGTGCCAGCAGCTCCCTAAGGGGGGTGGGAGCTAATGAGCAGTTCTTC
CASSSLRGVGANEQFF
>few|TRBV12-3/TRBV12-4|.|TRBJ2-1
TGTGCCAGCAGTCCGGGGATCAATGAGCAGTTCTTC
CASSPGINEQFF
>few|TRBV7-3|.|TRBJ2-3
TGTGCCAGCAGCTTGGGGGAATACTACACAGATACGCAGTATTTT
CASSLGEYYTDTQYF
>.|TRBV6-6|TRBD1|TRBJ1-1
TGTGCCAGCAGTTACGAGAGGGGGCTGGACACTGAAGCTTTCTTT
CASSYERGLDTEAFF
>few|TRBV7-4|.|TRBJ2-1
TGTGCCACCACGGGCAGGGATTTTTTCGTGTCCTACAATGAGCAGTTCTTC
CATTGRDFFVSYNEQFF
>.|TRBV7-9|.|TRBJ1-2
TGTGCCAGCAGCTTAAATAGCAGGAACTATGGCTACACCTTC
CASSLNSRNYGYTF
>.|TRBV6-2/TRBV6-3|.|TRBJ1-4
TGTGCCAGCCGGATCGGGGGTTTTGGTGAAAAACTGTTTTTT
CASRIGGFGEKLFF
>.|TRBV6-1|TRBD1|TRBJ2-5
TGTGCCAGTGAGGGGGCCGAAGAGACCCAGTACTTC
CASEGAEETQYF